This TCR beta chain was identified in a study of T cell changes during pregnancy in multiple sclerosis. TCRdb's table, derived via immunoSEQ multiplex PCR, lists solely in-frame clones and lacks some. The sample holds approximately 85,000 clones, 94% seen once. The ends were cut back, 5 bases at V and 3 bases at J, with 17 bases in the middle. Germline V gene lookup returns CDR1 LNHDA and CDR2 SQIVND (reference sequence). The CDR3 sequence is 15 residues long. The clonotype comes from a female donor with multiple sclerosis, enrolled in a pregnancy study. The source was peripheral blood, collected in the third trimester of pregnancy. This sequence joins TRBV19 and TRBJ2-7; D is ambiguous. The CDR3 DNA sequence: TGTGCCAGTAGTGCGACGGGTTACACGGACTACGAGCAGTACTTC. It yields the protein CASSATGYTDYEQYF. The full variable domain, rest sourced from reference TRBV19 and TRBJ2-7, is DGGITQSPKYLFRKEGQNVTLSCEQNLNHDAMYWYRQDPGQGLRLIYYSQIVNDFQKGDIAEGYSVSREKKESFPLTVTSAQKNPTAFYLCASSATGYTDYEQYFGPGTRLTVT.